This TCR beta chain is drawn from a study of shared clonotypes between healthy human individuals. Study-wide context: A donor's plate count was three for CD4 naive and three for CD4 memory; CD8 naive had two and CD8 memory one.

The authors loaded about 200 ng DNA, 28,000 or so T cell genomes, into sorted-subset replicate PCRs. Assay used: immunoSEQ multiplex PCR; TCRdb lists only in-frame clones, some missing. The top ten hold around 0.61% of the sample, which has more than 900,000 clones, around 82% seen once. Trimming stripped 6 bases from V and 4 bases from J, with 18 bases between. CDR1 and CDR2 from the germline V gene are MDHEN and SYDVKM. The CDR3 length is 15 residues. On this clone itself: No antigen is known for it.

Study-level points and caveats: Rarefaction exposed incomplete sorted-subset sequencing despite large depth.

This TCR derives from a man between 18 and 35 years old in good health. Some clones in this sample may be carry-over from other donors' samples. The chain is built from TRBV28 and TRBJ1-2; no clear D. The sample was memory CD4+ T cells from PBMCs. Documented subset: CD45RA-negative fraction. CDR3 in DNA: TGTGCCAGCAGCCGAATCTCAGGTCTGGGCTATGGCTACACCTTC. It yields the protein CASSRISGLGYGYTF.